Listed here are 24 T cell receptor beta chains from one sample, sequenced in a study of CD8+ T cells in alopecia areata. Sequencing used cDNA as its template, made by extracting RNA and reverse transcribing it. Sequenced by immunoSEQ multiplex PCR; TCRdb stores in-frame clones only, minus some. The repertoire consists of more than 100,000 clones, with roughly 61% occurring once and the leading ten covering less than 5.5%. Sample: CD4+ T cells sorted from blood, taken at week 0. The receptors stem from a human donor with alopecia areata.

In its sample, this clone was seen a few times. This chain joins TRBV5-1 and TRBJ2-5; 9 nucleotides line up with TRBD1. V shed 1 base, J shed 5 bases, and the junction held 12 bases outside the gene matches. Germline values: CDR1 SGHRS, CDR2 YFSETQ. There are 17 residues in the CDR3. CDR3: CASSLTPRGQGRETQYF. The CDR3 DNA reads TGCGCCAGCAGCTTGACGCCTCGCGGACAGGGGAGGGAGACCCAGTACTTC.

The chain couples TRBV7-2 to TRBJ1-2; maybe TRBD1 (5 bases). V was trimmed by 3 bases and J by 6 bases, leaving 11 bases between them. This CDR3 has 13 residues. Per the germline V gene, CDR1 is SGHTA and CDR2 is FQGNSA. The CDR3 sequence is CASSFGLGDGYTF. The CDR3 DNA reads TGTGCCAGCAGCTTCGGGTTGGGGGATGGCTACACCTTC. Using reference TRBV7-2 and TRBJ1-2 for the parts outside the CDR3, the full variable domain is GAGVSQSPSNKVTEKGKDVELRCDPISGHTALYWYRQSLGQGLEFLIYFQGNSAPDKSGLPSDRFSAERTGGSVSTLTIQRTQQEDSAVYLCASSFGLGDGYTFGSGTRLTVV.

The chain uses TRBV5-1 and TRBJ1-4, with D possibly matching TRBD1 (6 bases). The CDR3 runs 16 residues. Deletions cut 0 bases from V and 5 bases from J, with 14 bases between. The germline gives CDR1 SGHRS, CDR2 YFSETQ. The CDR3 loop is CASSLGRQAPNEKLFF. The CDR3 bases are TGCGCCAGCAGCTTGGGCCGACAGGCGCCGAATGAAAAACTGTTTTTT.

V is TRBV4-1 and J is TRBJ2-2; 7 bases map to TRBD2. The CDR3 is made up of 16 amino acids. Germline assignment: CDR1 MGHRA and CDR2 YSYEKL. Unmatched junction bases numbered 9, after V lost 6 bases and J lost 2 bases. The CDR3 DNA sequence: TGCGCCAGCAGGTGGGACTATCAGACTAACACCGGGGAGCTGTTTTTT. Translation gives CASRWDYQTNTGELFF.

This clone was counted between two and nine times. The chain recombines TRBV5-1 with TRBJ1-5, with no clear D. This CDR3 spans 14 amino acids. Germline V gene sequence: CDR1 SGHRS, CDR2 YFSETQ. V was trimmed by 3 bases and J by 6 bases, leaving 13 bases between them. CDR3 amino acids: CASSSGYGSQPQHF. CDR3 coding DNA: TGCGCCAGCAGCTCCGGATATGGTTCTCAGCCCCAGCATTTT.

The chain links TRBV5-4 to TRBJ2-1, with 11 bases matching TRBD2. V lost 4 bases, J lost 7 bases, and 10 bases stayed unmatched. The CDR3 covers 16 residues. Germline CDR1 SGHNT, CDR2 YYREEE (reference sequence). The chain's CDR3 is CASSPGVAGGPNEQFF. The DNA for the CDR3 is TGTGCCAGCAGCCCCGGGGTAGCGGGGGGGCCGAATGAGCAGTTCTTC.

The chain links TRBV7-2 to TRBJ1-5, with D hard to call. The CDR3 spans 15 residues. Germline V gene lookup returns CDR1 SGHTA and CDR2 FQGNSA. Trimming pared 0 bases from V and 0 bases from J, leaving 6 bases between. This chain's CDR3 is CASSLAPDSNQPQHF. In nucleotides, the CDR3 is TGTGCCAGCAGCTTAGCGCCGGATAGCAATCAGCCCCAGCATTTT. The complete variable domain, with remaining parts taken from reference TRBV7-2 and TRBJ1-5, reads GAGVSQSPSNKVTEKGKDVELRCDPISGHTALYWYRQSLGQGLEFLIYFQGNSAPDKSGLPSDRFSAERTGGSVSTLTIQRTQQEDSAVYLCASSLAPDSNQPQHFGDGTRLSIL.

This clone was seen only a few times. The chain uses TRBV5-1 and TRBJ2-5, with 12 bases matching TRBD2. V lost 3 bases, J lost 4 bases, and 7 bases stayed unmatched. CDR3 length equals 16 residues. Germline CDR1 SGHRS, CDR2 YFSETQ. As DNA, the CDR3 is TGCGCCAGCAGCTCGACTAGCGGGAGAGGGGCAGAGACCCAGTACTTC. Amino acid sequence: CASSSTSGRGAETQYF.

CDR3 sequence: CASSLDFRANTQYF. The DNA of the CDR3 is TGTGCCAGCAGCTTAGATTTCAGGGCGAATACGCAGTATTTT. J is TRBJ2-3 and V is TRBV11-2; D might be TRBD1 (5 bases). The ends were cut back, 0 bases at V and 7 bases at J, with 11 bases in the middle. The length of the CDR3 is 14 residues. Germline V gene sequence: CDR1 SGHAT, CDR2 FQNNGV.

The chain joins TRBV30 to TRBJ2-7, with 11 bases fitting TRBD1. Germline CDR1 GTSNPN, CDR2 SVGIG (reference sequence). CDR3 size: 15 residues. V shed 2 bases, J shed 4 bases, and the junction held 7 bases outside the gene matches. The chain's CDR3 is CAWSSRGQGGYEQYF. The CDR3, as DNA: TGTGCCTGGAGTAGTAGGGGACAGGGGGGGTACGAGCAGTACTTC.

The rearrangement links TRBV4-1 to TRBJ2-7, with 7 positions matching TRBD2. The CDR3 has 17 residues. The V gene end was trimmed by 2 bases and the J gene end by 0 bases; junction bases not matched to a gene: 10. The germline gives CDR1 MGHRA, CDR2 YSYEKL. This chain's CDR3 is CASSQNLIAGSSYEQYF. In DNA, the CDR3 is TGCGCCAGCAGCCAAAACCTTATAGCGGGTAGCTCCTACGAGCAGTACTTC.

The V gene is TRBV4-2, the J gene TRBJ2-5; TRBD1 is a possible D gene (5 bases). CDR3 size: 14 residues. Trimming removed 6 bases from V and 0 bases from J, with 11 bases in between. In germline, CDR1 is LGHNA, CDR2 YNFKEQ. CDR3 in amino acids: CASSPRQNQETQYF. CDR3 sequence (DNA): TGTGCCAGCAGTCCCCGACAGAACCAAGAGACCCAGTACTTC.

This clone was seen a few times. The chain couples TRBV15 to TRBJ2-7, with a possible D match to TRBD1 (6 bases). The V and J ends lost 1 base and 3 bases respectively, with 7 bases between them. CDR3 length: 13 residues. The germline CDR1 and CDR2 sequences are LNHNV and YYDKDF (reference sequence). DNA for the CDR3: TGTGCCACCAGCAGAGTGGACAGCTACGAGCAGTACTTC. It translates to CATSRVDSYEQYF. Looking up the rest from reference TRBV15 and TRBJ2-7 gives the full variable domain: DAMVIQNPRYQVTQFGKPVTLSCSQTLNHNVMYWYQQKSSQAPKLLFHYYDKDFNNEADTPDNFQSRRPNTSFCFLDIRSPGLGDTAMYLCATSRVDSYEQYFGPGTRLTVT.

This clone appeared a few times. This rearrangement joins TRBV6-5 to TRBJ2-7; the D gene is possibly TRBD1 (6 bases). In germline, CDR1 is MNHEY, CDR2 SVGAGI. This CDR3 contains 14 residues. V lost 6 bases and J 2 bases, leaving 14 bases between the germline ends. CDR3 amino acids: CASRTQGTAYEQYF. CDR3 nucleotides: TGTGCCAGCAGGACACAGGGAACCGCCTACGAGCAGTACTTC.

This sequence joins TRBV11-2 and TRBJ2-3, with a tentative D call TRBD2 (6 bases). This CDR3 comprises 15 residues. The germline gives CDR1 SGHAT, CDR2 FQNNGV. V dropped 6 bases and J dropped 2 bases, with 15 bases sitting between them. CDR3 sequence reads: CASRGRGPNTDTQYF. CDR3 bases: TGTGCCAGCAGGGGGCGGGGACCAAACACAGATACGCAGTATTTT.

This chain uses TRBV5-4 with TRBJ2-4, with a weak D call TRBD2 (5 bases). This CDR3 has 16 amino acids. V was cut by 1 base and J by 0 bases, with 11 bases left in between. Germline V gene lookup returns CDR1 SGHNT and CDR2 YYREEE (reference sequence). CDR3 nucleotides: TGTGCCAGCAGCTTGTATCGGGGATTAGCCAAAAACATTCAGTACTTC. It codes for CASSLYRGLAKNIQYF.

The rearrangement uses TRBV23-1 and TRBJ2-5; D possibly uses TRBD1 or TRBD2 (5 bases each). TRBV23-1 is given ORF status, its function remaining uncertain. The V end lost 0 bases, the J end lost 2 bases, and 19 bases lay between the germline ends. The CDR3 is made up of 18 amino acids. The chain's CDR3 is CASSQSRFAGTGQETQYF. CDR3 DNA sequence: TGCGCCAGCAGTCAATCGAGGTTCGCAGGGACGGGACAAGAGACCCAGTACTTC.

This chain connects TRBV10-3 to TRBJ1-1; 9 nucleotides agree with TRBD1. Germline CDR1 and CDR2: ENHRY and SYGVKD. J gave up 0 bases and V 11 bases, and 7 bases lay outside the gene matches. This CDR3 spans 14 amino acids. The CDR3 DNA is TGTGCCGCGCGGACAGGGGAAATGAACACTGAAGCTTTCTTT. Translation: CAARTGEMNTEAFF.

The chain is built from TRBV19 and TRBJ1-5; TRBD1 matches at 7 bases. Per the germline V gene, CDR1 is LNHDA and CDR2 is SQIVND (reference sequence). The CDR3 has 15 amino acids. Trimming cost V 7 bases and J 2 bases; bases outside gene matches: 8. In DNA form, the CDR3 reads TGTGCCAGTACCCGACAGGGAACGGGCAATCAGCCCCAGCATTTT. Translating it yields CASTRQGTGNQPQHF.

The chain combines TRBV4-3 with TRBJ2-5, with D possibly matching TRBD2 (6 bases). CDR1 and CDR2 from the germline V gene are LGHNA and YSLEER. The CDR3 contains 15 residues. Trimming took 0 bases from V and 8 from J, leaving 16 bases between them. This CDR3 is CASSQEGGAGGTQYF. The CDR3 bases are TGCGCCAGCAGCCAAGAAGGTGGTGCCGGGGGAACCCAGTACTTC.

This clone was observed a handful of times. CDR3 in DNA: TGTGCCAGCAGTTACGGAGGGGGGAACACCGGGGAGCTGTTTTTT. This translates into CASSYGGGNTGELFF. The rearrangement joins TRBV6-5 to TRBJ2-2; D may match TRBD1 or TRBD2 (6 bases each). V dropped 2 bases and J dropped 1 base, with 8 bases sitting between them. Per the germline V gene, CDR1 is MNHEY and CDR2 is SVGAGI. This CDR3 spans 15 amino acids.

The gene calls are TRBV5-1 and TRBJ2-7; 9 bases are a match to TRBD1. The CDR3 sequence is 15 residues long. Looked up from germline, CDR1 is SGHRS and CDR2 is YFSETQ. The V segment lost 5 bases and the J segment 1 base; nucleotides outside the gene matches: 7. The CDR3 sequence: CASRRDREGSYEQYF. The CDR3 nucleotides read TGCGCCAGCAGACGGGACAGGGAGGGGTCCTACGAGCAGTACTTC.

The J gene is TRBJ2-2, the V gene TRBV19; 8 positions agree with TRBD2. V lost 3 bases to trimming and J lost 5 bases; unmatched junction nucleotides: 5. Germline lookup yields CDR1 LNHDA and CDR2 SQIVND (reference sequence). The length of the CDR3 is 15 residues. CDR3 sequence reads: CASSIEVAGTGELFF. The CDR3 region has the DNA TGTGCCAGTAGTATTGAGGTAGCGGGGACCGGGGAGCTGTTTTTT.

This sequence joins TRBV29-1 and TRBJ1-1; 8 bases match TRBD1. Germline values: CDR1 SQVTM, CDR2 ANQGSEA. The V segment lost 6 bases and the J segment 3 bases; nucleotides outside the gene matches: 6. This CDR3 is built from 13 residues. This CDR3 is CSVRTGRDTEAFF. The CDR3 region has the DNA TGCAGCGTGAGGACAGGGAGGGACACTGAAGCTTTCTTT.